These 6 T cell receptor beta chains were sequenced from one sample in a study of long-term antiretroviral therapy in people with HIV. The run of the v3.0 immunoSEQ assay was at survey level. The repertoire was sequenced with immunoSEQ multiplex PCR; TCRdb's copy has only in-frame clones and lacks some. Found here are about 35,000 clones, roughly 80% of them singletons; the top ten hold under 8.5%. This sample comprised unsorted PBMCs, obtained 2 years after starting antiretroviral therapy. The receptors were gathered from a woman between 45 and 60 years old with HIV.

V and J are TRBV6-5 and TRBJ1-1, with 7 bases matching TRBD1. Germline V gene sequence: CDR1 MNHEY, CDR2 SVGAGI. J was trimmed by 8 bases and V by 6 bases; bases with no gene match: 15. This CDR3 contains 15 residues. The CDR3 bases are TGTGCCAGCAGCTCAATTGGAGACAGGGTGTTGGAAGCTTTCTTT. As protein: CASSSIGDRVLEAFF.

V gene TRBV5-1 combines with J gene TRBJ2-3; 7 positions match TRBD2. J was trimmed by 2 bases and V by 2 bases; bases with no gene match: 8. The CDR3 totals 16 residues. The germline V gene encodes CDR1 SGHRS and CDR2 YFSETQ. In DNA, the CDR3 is TGCGCCAGCAGCTTTGGTGGGACTATCCCCACAGATACGCAGTATTTT. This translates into CASSFGGTIPTDTQYF. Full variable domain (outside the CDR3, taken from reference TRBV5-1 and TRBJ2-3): KAGVTQTPRYLIKTRGQQVTLSCSPISGHRSVSWYQQTPGQGLQFLFEYFSETQRNKGNFPGRFSGRQFSNSRSEMNVSTLELGDSALYLCASSFGGTIPTDTQYFGPGTRLTVL.

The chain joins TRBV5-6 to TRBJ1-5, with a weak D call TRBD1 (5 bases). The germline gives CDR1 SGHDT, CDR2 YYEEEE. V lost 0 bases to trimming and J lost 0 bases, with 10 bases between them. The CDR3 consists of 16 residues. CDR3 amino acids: CASSLGQINSNQPQHF. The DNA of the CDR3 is TGTGCCAGCAGCTTGGGACAGATTAATAGCAATCAGCCCCAGCATTTT.

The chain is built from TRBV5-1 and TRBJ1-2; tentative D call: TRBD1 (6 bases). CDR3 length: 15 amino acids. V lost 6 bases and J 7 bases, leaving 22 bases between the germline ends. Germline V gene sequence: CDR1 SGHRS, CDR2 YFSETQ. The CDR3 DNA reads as TGCGCCAGCAACCCGACAGGCCCCCAAGCATCTGGCTACACCTTC. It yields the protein CASNPTGPQASGYTF. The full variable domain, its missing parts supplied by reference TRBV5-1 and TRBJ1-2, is KAGVTQTPRYLIKTRGQQVTLSCSPISGHRSVSWYQQTPGQGLQFLFEYFSETQRNKGNFPGRFSGRQFSNSRSEMNVSTLELGDSALYLCASNPTGPQASGYTFGSGTRLTVV.

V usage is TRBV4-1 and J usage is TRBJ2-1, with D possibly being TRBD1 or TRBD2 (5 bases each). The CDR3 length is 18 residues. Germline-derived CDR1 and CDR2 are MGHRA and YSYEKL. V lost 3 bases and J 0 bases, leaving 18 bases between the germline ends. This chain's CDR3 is CASSQQRTGPSSYNEQFF. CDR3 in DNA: TGCGCCAGCAGCCAGCAAAGGACGGGGCCGAGCTCCTACAATGAGCAGTTCTTC.

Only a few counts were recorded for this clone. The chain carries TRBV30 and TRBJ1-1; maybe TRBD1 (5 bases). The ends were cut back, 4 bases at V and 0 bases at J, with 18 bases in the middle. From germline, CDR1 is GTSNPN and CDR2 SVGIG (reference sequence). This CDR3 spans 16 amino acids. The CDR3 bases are TGTGCCTGGAAGCCCGGGACGGAATACATGAACACTGAAGCTTTCTTT. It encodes CAWKPGTEYMNTEAFF.